Each of the 29 T cell receptor beta chains below was sequenced from the same sample in a study of T cell responses to AZD1222 COVID-19 vaccine (dated by TCRdb to the early 2020s). The sample's time point label, in plain terms: about 28 days (+/-7) after the second vaccine dose. The protocol used for the library was the immunoSEQ multiplex PCR assay. TCRdb took this table from immuneACCESS and kept in-frame rearrangements with V and J called. Such tables lack part of the clones; where checked against another copy, unresolved V genes explain under half of the gap, and the rest is unexplained. The sample table records roughly 45,000 clones; roughly 84% of these occur just once. Over 15% of the sample rests with the top ten. This material consisted of peripheral blood, taken 28 days after the second AZD1222 dose. These receptors were obtained from an adult who received the AZD1222 COVID-19 vaccine.

The chain has TRBV6-5 and TRBJ2-3; TRBD1 aligns across 7 bases. In germline, CDR1 is MNHEY, CDR2 SVGAGI. There are 13 residues in the CDR3. With 5 bases clipped from V and 7 bases from J, the junction kept 6 bases outside the gene matches. CDR3 sequence reads: CASSPSGGNTQYF. CDR3 DNA: TGTGCCAGCAGTCCATCAGGGGGAAATACGCAGTATTTT.

There are a few counts of this clone. The rearrangement uses TRBV5-5 and TRBJ1-5, with D possibly being TRBD1 (6 bases). Trimming removed 3 bases at V and 2 bases at J, with 9 bases between. The CDR3 sequence is 14 residues long. Germline V lookup: CDR1 SGHKS, CDR2 YYEKEE (reference sequence). CDR3 amino acids: CASSWGGGNQPQHF. The CDR3 DNA sequence: TGTGCCAGCAGCTGGGGGGGCGGCAATCAGCCCCAGCATTTT.

The chain has TRBV7-6 and TRBJ2-7; 10 bases map to TRBD1. Trimming removed 5 bases from V and 4 bases from J; junction bases left unmatched: 5. The CDR3 covers 14 residues. Germline CDR1 reads SGHVS; CDR2 reads FNYEAQ. In nucleotides, the CDR3 is TGTGCCAGCAGCCCTCCGGGACAGGGGTACGAGCAGTACTTC. This encodes CASSPPGQGYEQYF.

This clone appeared a single time. The V call is TRBV7-3, the J call TRBJ2-5, with a weak D call TRBD1 (5 bases). V lost 3 bases, J lost 1 base, and 12 bases lay in between. CDR1 and CDR2 from the germline V gene are SGHTA and FQGTGA. The CDR3 runs to 15 residues. Here the CDR3 DNA reads TGTGCCAGCAGCTTCGACAGAGGACCCCAAGAGACCCAGTACTTC. Translating gives CASSFDRGPQETQYF.

In DNA, the CDR3 is TGTGCCAGCAGCTCGGGACAGATCATGAACACTGAAGCTTTCTTT. This gives the protein CASSSGQIMNTEAFF. The chain couples TRBV7-9 to TRBJ1-1; 7 nucleotides match TRBD1. V lost 4 bases to trimming and J lost 0 bases; unmatched junction nucleotides: 5. The CDR3 runs to 15 residues. Germline V gene data show CDR1 as SEHNR and CDR2 as FQNEAQ (reference sequence).

V and J are TRBV6-5 and TRBJ1-1, with 10 bases that match TRBD1. CDR3 length: 14 amino acids. V shed 6 bases and J 1 base; nucleotides not matched to a gene: 2. Germline CDR1 MNHEY, CDR2 SVGAGI. The CDR3 region is CASSWTGGNTEAFF. CDR3 in DNA: TGTGCCAGCAGCTGGACAGGGGGGAACACTGAAGCTTTCTTT.

V usage is TRBV6-1 and J usage is TRBJ1-3; D is ambiguous. The germline V and J ends were trimmed by 1 base and 4 bases, with 2 bases remaining between them. Germline-derived CDR1 and CDR2 are MNHNS and SASEGT. CDR3 length: 12 amino acids. Written as DNA, the CDR3 is TGTGCCAGCAGTGAAGTAGGAAACACCATATATTTT. The encoded protein is CASSEVGNTIYF.

The chain has TRBV5-1 and TRBJ2-7, with 8 nucleotides matching TRBD1. Germline-derived CDR1 and CDR2 are SGHRS and YFSETQ. This CDR3 contains 17 residues. Losses at the gene ends were 2 bases for V and 4 bases for J; bases not matched to a gene: 14. The CDR3 spells CASSFGTGGPGRYEQYF. DNA of the CDR3: TGCGCCAGCAGCTTTGGGACAGGAGGTCCCGGACGTTACGAGCAGTACTTC.

This clone was seen only once. The CDR3 protein is CASSPRGKTQYF. In DNA form, the CDR3 reads TGTGCCAGTAGCCCACGGGGTAAGACCCAGTACTTC. The chain uses TRBV19 and TRBJ2-5; perhaps TRBD2 as D (5 bases). CDR1 is LNHDA and CDR2 is SQIVND in the germline V gene (reference sequence). The CDR3 loop spans 12 amino acids. V shed 6 bases and J shed 6 bases, with 11 bases lying between them.

V usage is TRBV7-2 and J usage is TRBJ2-7, with a tentative D call TRBD2 (6 bases). This CDR3 spans 13 amino acids. Per the germline V gene, CDR1 is SGHTA and CDR2 is FQGNSA. V gave up 5 bases and J gave up 7 bases, with 15 bases separating them. The CDR3 reads CASSPWRGLEQYF. DNA for the CDR3: TGTGCCAGCAGCCCGTGGAGGGGCCTTGAGCAGTACTTC. Complete variable domain (other parts from reference TRBV7-2 and TRBJ2-7): GAGVSQSPSNKVTEKGKDVELRCDPISGHTALYWYRQSLGQGLEFLIYFQGNSAPDKSGLPSDRFSAERTGGSVSTLTIQRTQQEDSAVYLCASSPWRGLEQYFGPGTRLTVT.

This clone was observed once. V usage is TRBV5-1 and J usage is TRBJ2-5; no clear D gene. Per the germline V gene, CDR1 is SGHRS and CDR2 is YFSETQ. The CDR3 runs to 14 residues. V was shortened by 1 base and J by 2 bases, with 9 bases between the two germline ends. The CDR3, as DNA: TGCGCCAGCAGCTTGTGGGGTGGGCAAGAGACCCAGTACTTC. It specifies CASSLWGGQETQYF.

The J gene is TRBJ2-1, the V gene TRBV5-1; no clear D. The CDR3 consists of 13 residues. The germline gives CDR1 SGHRS, CDR2 YFSETQ. The V end lost 1 base, the J end lost 7 bases, and 9 bases lay between the germline ends. CDR3 in amino acids: CASSLFSENEQFF. The DNA for the CDR3 is TGCGCCAGCAGCTTGTTCAGTGAGAATGAGCAGTTCTTC.

Only one count was recorded for this clone. The chain employs TRBV5-4 and TRBJ1-2, with D maybe TRBD1 (5 bases). CDR1 is SGHNT, CDR2 YYREEE, per germline (reference sequence). V gave up 1 base and J gave up 2 bases, with 12 bases separating them. CDR3 size: 15 residues. CDR3 coding DNA: TGTGCCAGCAGCTTGATTATACAGGAGAACTATGGCTACACCTTC. It is translated as CASSLIIQENYGYTF. The variable domain in full, completed from reference TRBV5-4 and TRBJ1-2, reads ETGVTQSPTHLIKTRGQQVTLRCSSQSGHNTVSWYQQALGQGPQFIFQYYREEENGRGNFPPRFSGLQFPNYSSELNVNALELDDSALYLCASSLIIQENYGYTFGSGTRLTVV.

This clone appeared a single time. J is TRBJ2-3 and V is TRBV6-4; the match to TRBD2 covers 13 bases. Per the germline V gene, CDR1 is MRHNA and CDR2 is SNTAGT. Unmatched junction bases numbered 1, after V lost 2 bases and J lost 2 bases. The CDR3 extends over 16 amino acids. CDR3 protein: CASSDTSGGATDTQYF. The DNA of the CDR3 is TGTGCCAGCAGTGACACTAGCGGGGGGGCCACAGATACGCAGTATTTT.

The CDR3 is CASSYSIVRNSPLHF. The CDR3 bases are TGTGCCAGCAGTTACTCGATAGTACGGAATTCACCCCTCCACTTT. V and J are TRBV6-5 and TRBJ1-6; D ambiguous. Germline values: CDR1 MNHEY, CDR2 SVGAGI. The V gene lost 0 bases and the J gene lost 7 bases, with 10 bases spanning the gap. The CDR3 loop spans 15 amino acids.

The V and J genes are TRBV28 and TRBJ1-6; TRBD1 matches at 8 bases. Trimming at V came to 4 bases and at J to 6 bases, leaving 5 bases not matched to a gene. CDR3 length equals 15 residues. CDR1 is MDHEN, CDR2 SYDVKM, per germline. The CDR3 here is CASSYAGGSNSPLHF. The CDR3 nucleotides are TGTGCCAGCAGTTATGCAGGGGGCTCTAATTCACCCCTCCACTTT.

The genes are TRBV4-2 and TRBJ1-5, with 7 bases matching TRBD1. Germline CDR1 is LGHNA and CDR2 is YNFKEQ. The CDR3 extends over 16 amino acids. The V and J ends lost 4 bases and 0 bases, in that order; junction bases with no gene match: 6. The CDR3 is CASSRSGTDSNQPQHF. DNA of the CDR3: TGTGCCAGCAGCCGTTCGGGGACAGATAGCAATCAGCCCCAGCATTTT.

The J gene is TRBJ1-3, the V gene TRBV18; no reliable D call. The CDR3 consists of 13 residues. V lost 0 bases to trimming and J lost 9 bases, with 9 bases between them. Germline loops: CDR1 KGHSH, CDR2 LQKENI. The DNA of the CDR3 is TGTGCCAGCTCACCACCGGAGGGTACCACCATATATTTT. This sequence encodes CASSPPEGTTIYF.

V and J are TRBV10-2 and TRBJ1-3; D is undetermined. The CDR3 runs to 15 residues. Trimming stripped 0 bases from V and 0 bases from J, with 6 bases between. Germline-derived CDR1 and CDR2 are WSHSY and SAAADI. This CDR3 reads CASSESDFSGNTIYF. The CDR3 DNA follows: TGCGCCAGCAGTGAGTCTGATTTCTCTGGAAACACCATATATTTT.

The CDR3 loop is CASSQIDRENTEAFF. Written as DNA, the CDR3 is TGTGCCAGCAGCCAGATCGACAGAGAGAACACTGAAGCTTTCTTT. This rearrangement joins TRBV4-2 to TRBJ1-1; TRBD1 might be the D (5 bases). CDR1 LGHNA and CDR2 YNFKEQ come from the germline V gene. This CDR3 is 15 amino acids long. Trimming shortened V by 3 bases and J by 1 base, and 12 bases separated the two germline ends.

There are a few counts of this clone. The V and J genes are TRBV25-1 and TRBJ1-3; D may be TRBD1 (6 bases). The ends were cut back, 1 base at V and 0 bases at J, with 10 bases in the middle. The CDR3 sequence is 16 residues long. Germline V gene data show CDR1 as MGHDK and CDR2 as SYGVNS. CDR3 in amino acids: CASSEWHRDSGNTIYF. The CDR3 DNA is TGTGCCAGCAGTGAATGGCACAGGGACTCTGGAAACACCATATATTTT.

The chain recombines TRBV5-1 with TRBJ1-5; D perhaps matches TRBD1 (5 bases). The CDR3 spans 13 residues. Trimming cost V 4 bases and J 8 bases, with 13 bases left between them. Germline CDR1 reads SGHRS; CDR2 reads YFSETQ. The CDR3 sequence: CASSGDPREPQHF. For the CDR3, the DNA is TGCGCCAGCAGCGGGGACCCCAGAGAGCCCCAGCATTTT.

This clone was counted a few times. V gene TRBV3-1 (or the pseudogene TRBV3-2) combines with J gene TRBJ1-2, with D maybe TRBD1 (5 bases). This CDR3 is 14 amino acids long. V lost 4 bases, J lost 4 bases, and 13 bases lay in between. CDR1 and CDR2 from the germline V gene are LGHDT and YNNKEL (reference sequence). DNA for the CDR3: TGTGCCAGCAGCCGCCTAGGGGTAGGCTATGGCTACACCTTC. Protein product: CASSRLGVGYGYTF.

V gene TRBV2 combines with J gene TRBJ1-1; D not resolved. The V gene's germline CDR1 is SNHLY and CDR2 FYNNEI. The germline V and J ends were trimmed by 3 bases and 6 bases, with 11 bases remaining between them. The CDR3 loop spans 13 amino acids. In DNA, the CDR3 is TGTGCCAGCAGTGAGCCCGTACTGGCTGAAGCTTTCTTT. Encoded protein: CASSEPVLAEAFF.

The rearrangement joins TRBV28 to TRBJ2-5; weak D call: TRBD1 (6 bases). The CDR3 is 12 amino acids. Germline CDR1 and CDR2: MDHEN and SYDVKM. V was trimmed by 5 bases and J by 6 bases, leaving 10 bases between them. For the CDR3, the DNA is TGTGCCAGCAGTCCGACAGGCAAGACCCAGTACTTC. Its translation is CASSPTGKTQYF. The full variable domain, completed using reference TRBV28 and TRBJ2-5, is DVKVTQSSRYLVKRTGEKVFLECVQDMDHENMFWYRQDPGLGLRLIYFSYDVKMKEKGDIPEGYSVSREKKERFSLILESASTNQTSMYLCASSPTGKTQYFGPGTRLLVL.

The chain couples TRBV5-4 to TRBJ2-7; D gene uncertain. V was shortened by 4 bases and J by 3 bases, with 14 bases between the two germline ends. The length of the CDR3 is 14 residues. Germline assignment: CDR1 SGHNT and CDR2 YYREEE (reference sequence). Here the CDR3 reads CASSRLAGFYEQYF. The DNA of the CDR3 is TGTGCCAGCAGCAGGTTGGCAGGATTCTACGAGCAGTACTTC.

V usage is TRBV3-1 (or the pseudogene TRBV3-2) and J usage is TRBJ2-7; a weak D match, TRBD2 (5 bases). The CDR3 spans 12 residues. CDR1 LGHDT and CDR2 YNNKEL come from the germline V gene (reference sequence). V was trimmed by 3 bases and J by 7 bases, leaving 10 bases between them. The CDR3 region is CASSQATGEQYF. Here the CDR3 DNA reads TGTGCCAGCAGCCAGGCCACGGGAGAGCAGTACTTC.

The chain links TRBV20-1 to TRBJ2-2; unclear D gene. Germline lookup yields CDR1 DFQATT and CDR2 SNEGSKA (reference sequence). There are 16 residues in the CDR3. V was shortened by 3 bases and J by 7 bases, with 21 bases between the two germline ends. This CDR3 is CSASREGIAAVGELFF. Here the CDR3 DNA reads TGCAGTGCTAGTAGGGAAGGGATCGCTGCGGTCGGGGAGCTGTTTTTT.

The V and J genes are TRBV3-1 (or the pseudogene TRBV3-2) and TRBJ2-5, with 8 bases aligning to TRBD2. Germline V CDR1 and CDR2: LGHDT, YNNKEL (reference sequence). The CDR3 has 16 amino acids. The V segment lost 4 bases and the J segment 5 bases; nucleotides outside the gene matches: 12. The CDR3 region is CASSLIGGALSETQYF. For the CDR3, the DNA is TGTGCCAGCAGCCTTATCGGGGGGGCCTTATCGGAGACCCAGTACTTC.